Detailed here is one T cell receptor (beta chain). This receptor's antigen is unknown. Nothing much larger sits one base from this clone, and base qualities are not available. The data originate from a study of cytomegalovirus exposure and HLA in healthy donors (dated by TCRdb to about 2017). For context, the study as a whole: An earlier analysis of several hundred of the donors reported roughly 300 Gb of sequence data and some 110 million unique TCR beta sequences obtained from about 170 million T cells. The aim of the study was to test whether cataloging public T cell receptors could identify signatures of past pathogen exposure. The T cell repertoires of 666 subjects were profiled by immunosequencing and related to cytomegalovirus serostatus. To predict cytomegalovirus infection status, the study combined high-throughput TCR immunosequencing, statistical association of individual TCRs with disease status, and machine learning. About 280 gigabases of sequencing data and 78 million or so unique TCR sequences were included in an early release covering several hundred HLA-typed donors. In an earlier analysis of 500 to 650 of the donors, high-throughput TCR beta sequencing was used to judge whether each TCR beta V gene segment behaved as functional or pseudogenic. In addition to the first cohort of 666 subjects, a separate validation cohort of approximately 130 different subjects was used. The number of typed donors differed by locus: roughly 620-640 for A, B, C, DRB1 and DQB1; 522 for DQA1; 606 for DPA1; and around 490 for DPB1. Donor age, sex, ethnicity and CMV serostatus were compiled alongside the repertoire data. All discovery cohort repertoires had been generated on a single sequencing platform. A later genetic analysis took genome-wide SNP genotypes for about 55% of the roughly 670 donors and used that subset as a discovery cohort. HLA typing included class I and class II loci at four-digit resolution. The later analysis used no new phenotypic data to find candidate immune exposures, relying instead on TCR beta sequences and their occurrence across donors. Because of strong linkage in the cohort, four or five DR-DQ haplotypes were treated as single units for association and clustering. A later analysis re-examined previously published TCR beta repertoires from hundreds of donors and added high-resolution HLA genotyping to investigate patterns of TCR occurrence. Among 398 genotyped donors of the cohort, an average of around 240,000 unique TCR beta nucleotide sequences were sequenced per donor, around a sixth of them non-productive. Of the roughly 400 genotyped donors, roughly 76% were placed in the genetic ancestry cluster associated with self-reported Caucasian donors.

CDR1 MDHEN and CDR2 SYDVKM were looked up in the germline V gene. From the cysteine up to the phenylalanine, the CDR3 has a length of 14 residues. This entry keeps only the CDR3 DNA: 42 bases, framed from base 1. V is pared back by 4 bases and J by 0 bases, with 10 bases lying between the germline termini. In total, approximately 610 healthy bone marrow donors made up the cohort. All cohort members were sampled while nominally healthy, although unrecorded immune exposures were likely present. The donor tested CMV seronegative and was one of the 352 seronegative cohort members. Every donor gave a peripheral blood sample, and the peripheral blood mononuclear cells from that sample were used for TCR beta sequencing. Genomic DNA was extracted from the blood cell samples with the Qiagen DNeasy Blood Extraction Kit. The library was prepared using the immunoSEQ multiplex PCR assay. The multiplex PCR relied on a mix of 60 forward primers for TCR Vbeta segments and 13 reverse primers for TCR Jbeta segments. A multiplex PCR assay on genomic DNA amplified the CDR3 region of rearranged TCR beta genes. The Illumina HiSeq System was used to sequence the amplified TCR beta libraries as 87-base-pair reads. The source study handled its data this way. A later analysis counted around 72 million unique TCR beta chains across the 700 or so repertoires, and some 11 million of these chains were shared by at least two donors. To remove PCR and sequencing errors, raw reads were error-corrected and collapsed into unique sequences using a nearest-neighbor algorithm that merged closely related sequences. Alignment of CDR3 sequences to IMGT reference sequences was used to assign V, D and J gene segments. Each retained sequence needed at least a six-nucleotide match to both a V gene segment and a J gene segment. Rearrangements were called productive when the CDR3 lacked stop codons and stayed in frame with V and J; all others were non-productive. CDR3 was defined according to IMGT convention as the region running from the second conserved V-encoded cysteine to the conserved J-encoded phenylalanine. The earlier analysis of around 640 of the donors excluded sequences that lacked an unambiguous match to a single V gene segment. An earlier analysis of a few hundred of the donors classified V segments as functional when productive rearrangements were above 56.7% and as segregating when the standard deviation between donors was above 5%. A statistical classification framework was developed to diagnose cytomegalovirus status using the catalog of TCR beta chain sequences. V and J gene assignment, in a later analysis, came from comparing TCR nucleotide sequences with IMGT/GENE-DB human TR gene sequences. In a later analysis, CDR3 sequences and most-parsimonious VDJ recombination scenarios were assigned using the TCRdist pipeline. In a later analysis, each TCR beta chain was defined by its CDR3 amino acid sequence together with its V-gene family, and reads lacking a unique V-gene family were excluded. As a way to deal with suspected cross-contamination and a sequencing artifact, a later analysis dropped over 550 nucleotide sequences that were highly shared and had low generation probability. In a later analysis, a clonal expansion index was calculated for each public chain from normalized within-repertoire ranks of inferred template counts. Generation probabilities in a later analysis came from a VDJ recombination model fitted to out-of-frame rearrangements, and those results were checked against IGoR. In a later analysis, TCR-TCR, TCR-HLA and TCR-CMV co-occurrence was scored with hypergeometric tests, and a repertoire-size bias correction was applied to TCR pairs. False discovery rates were estimated in a later analysis by permuting HLA or CMV assignments 20 times. A later analysis grouped co-occurring TCRs with DBSCAN, adding TCRdist sequence similarity when clustering within HLA-allele-positive subsets. For co-occurrence clustering, repertoires with fewer than 30,000 or more than 120,000 public chains were excluded, along with a handful of repertoires with anomalous nucleotide sharing. TCRdb took this table from immuneACCESS and kept in-frame rearrangements with V and J called. Such tables lack part of the clones; where checked against another copy, unresolved V genes explain under half of the gap, and the rest is unexplained. The DNA gave D and trimming, while V, J and clone size come from that table. Counted in this sample were 130,000 to 150,000 clones; around four fifths of them appeared once. Clones ranked in the top ten supply around 2.9% of the sample.

What the research found in general, with its limitations: Because counts were too low, seventeen rarely observed V segments, including chromosome 9 orphons, were left out of the earlier analysis of approximately 580 of the donors. Correlated functional status among segregating V segments might reflect linkage disequilibrium, but an unknown experimental factor could not be ruled out. In a later analysis, around 17,000 TCR beta sequences were associated with specific HLA alleles at a false discovery rate of 0.05. The 87-base-pair reads could not distinguish some IMGT-functional V segments, including TRBV6-2 and TRBV6-3, so those segments were excluded. Most TCR sequences were observed very rarely across donors, whereas some public TCRs were present in many individuals. A further reported finding was that TCR beta sequences accurately predicted the HLA-A and HLA-B alleles for most subjects in the first cohort. The presence/absence analyses assumed that sequencing depth was roughly uniform across donors, and that assumption may not be true. The cohort was sequenced for TCR beta chains only, and without alpha or paired-chain data the features that could be detected were limited. According to a later analysis, parvovirus B19, influenza, CMV and Epstein-Barr virus appeared linked to several top co-occurrence clusters. In a later analysis, TCR association rates were found to vary across HLA loci, with the most associated TCRs seen for DRB1 alleles and the fewest for HLA-C alleles. An earlier analysis of roughly 570 of the donors showed that most TCR beta V segments appeared in productive rearrangements either about 87% or about 30% of the time, which broadly matched IMGT annotations. In the study, roughly 160 TCR beta chains were listed as associated with cytomegalovirus. According to a later genetic analysis, donors in an Asian-associated ancestry cluster had fewer N-insertions in productive TCRs than the approximately 670-donor mean. For the cohort, immune exposure information was limited to CMV serostatus. The authors suggested that the approach could potentially be generalized to other disease states and immunological phenotypes. Cytomegalovirus status was reported to be diagnosed by the classifier with high specificity and sensitivity in both the original and validation cohorts. A later analysis found that HLA-associated TCR beta chains were more clonally expanded and had lower generation probabilities than equally common non-associated chains. In vitro tests confirmed that a few of the cytomegalovirus-associated TCR beta chains recognize cytomegalovirus antigens. According to a later analysis, most CMV-associated TCR beta chains appeared to be HLA-restricted, and the HLA associations seemed to be driven largely by CMV exposure. In a later genetic analysis, a missense DCLRE1C variant was associated with V-gene and J-gene trimming of TCR beta chains, and the association was replicated in an independent cohort. Assigning TCR associations to individual alleles was difficult when HLA alleles, especially DR and DQ, strongly co-occurred. A cluster of highly shared sequence variants was judged likely to represent a technical artifact of the sequencing pipeline. Because HLA typing was missing for some donors at each locus, association tests included only the typed subset.

Material for sequencing was PBMCs. This clonotype was sampled from a female donor in good health and CMV-seronegative. The V gene is TRBV28 and the J gene is TRBJ2-7, with no D gene named confidently. The DNA sequence follows: TGTGCCAGCAGTTCAACATGGCACTCCTACGAGCAGTACTTC. The translation is CASSSTWHSYEQYF.